The clone carrying this T cell receptor beta chain appeared a few times. Its target is unknown. Germline V gene sequence: CDR1 MNHNS, CDR2 SASEGT. This CDR3 is 10 amino acids long. V shed 8 bases and J shed 9 bases, with 8 bases lying between them. Sequencing of the DNA from cultured CD4+ T cells was carried out with the Oncomine TCR Beta short-read assay. One entry per CDR3 protein results from TCRdb running MiXCR on the PCR reads. The data hold about 9,100 distinct CDR3 sequences, with about three quarters observed a single time. These data come from a study of vaccination and CD4 T cells after COVID-19. Sample treatment: roughly 10-day PBMC culture with coronavirus spike peptide pools or control peptides (ViraFEST assay). With peptide pools, ViraFEST first expanded antigen-specific T cells and afterwards sequenced their TCRs.

What was sequenced was CD4+ T cells from blood, cultured in vitro. The sequence came from a human donor who had recovered from COVID-19. The genes are TRBV6-1 and TRBJ2-1; no reliable D call. The CDR3 region is CASGAREQFF. The CDR3 nucleotides read TGTGCCAGCGGAGCACGTGAGCAGTTCTTC.